This section outlines one TCR beta chain sequence together with its context. Its antigen is not known. The V gene lost 1 base and the J gene lost 2 bases, with 12 bases spanning the gap. Germline V gives CDR1 SGHDN, CDR2 FVKESK. This CDR3 is 15 amino acids long. Data came from immunoSEQ multiplex PCR; TCRdb stores just in-frame clones and leaves some out. The sample records 150,000 to 200,000 clones, more than 65% being singletons. These data are taken from a study of cytotoxic CD8 clonotypes in ibrutinib-treated CLL. Across the study: Investigators reported about 24 partial and 2 complete responses; after median approximately 74 months, 14 patients remained remitted and approximately twelve progressed. Samples yielded averages of around 280,000 productive templates and fewer than 95,000 productive rearrangements.

Overall study findings and caveats: The study sampled sustained-remission and progressing patients at different times. Among the clonotypes, public ones were uncommon and contracted or held stable on treatment.

The source material was PBMCs, sampled after 12 months of ibrutinib treatment. The sequence was collected from a human donor with chronic lymphocytic leukemia. The chain couples TRBV14 to TRBJ2-7; D gene unclear. The DNA of the CDR3 is TGTGCCAGCAGCCAAGCCCTCGGTGGGACCTACGAGCAGTACTTC. Its protein product is CASSQALGGTYEQYF.